The next 32 T cell receptor beta chains were all read from a single sample in a study of T cell repertoires in cytomegalovirus infection. Their antigen targets remain unknown. TCRdb fed the reads into MiXCR, producing one record per CDR3 protein. This sample has roughly 730,000 distinct CDR3 sequences; around 35% occur once, and the top ten carry about 18%. Sequences were derived from cultured PBMCs, sampled from culture after CMV antigen stimulation. The source is a human donor in good health (CMV status not recorded). Some clones in this sample may be carry-over from other donors' samples.

This clonotype has a handful of counts. V gene TRBV11-2 combines with J gene TRBJ2-5; TRBD2 matches at 14 bases. V lost 4 bases, J lost 0 bases, and 7 bases stayed unmatched. The CDR3 totals 18 residues. The germline gives CDR1 SGHAT, CDR2 FQNNGV. CDR3 protein: CASSSTRTSGGYQETQYF. Written as DNA, the CDR3 is TGTGCCAGCAGCTCCACCAGGACTAGCGGGGGGTACCAAGAGACCCAGTACTTC. Full variable domain (rest looked up from reference TRBV11-2 and TRBJ2-5): EAGVAQSPRYKIIEKRQSVAFWCNPISGHATLYWYQQILGQGPKLLIQFQNNGVVDDSQLPKDRFSAERLKGVDSTLKIQPAKLEDSAVYLCASSSTRTSGGYQETQYFGPGTRLLVL.

This clonotype was counted a few times. The gene calls are TRBV4-3 and TRBJ1-2, with D possibly matching TRBD1 (5 bases). Trimming left V 0 bases short and J 3 bases short, with 5 bases between. From germline, CDR1 is LGHNA and CDR2 YSLEER. The CDR3 is 13 amino acids. Here the CDR3 DNA reads TGCGCCAGCAGCCAAGACAGGGACTATGGCTACACCTTC. Its protein is CASSQDRDYGYTF.

The chain couples TRBV6-1 to TRBJ1-5; weak D call: TRBD1 (5 bases). Germline V gene lookup returns CDR1 MNHNS and CDR2 SASEGT. Trimming stripped 10 bases from V and 3 bases from J, with 16 bases between. CDR3 length: 14 amino acids. CDR3 sequence: CAISGGLNNQPQHF. The DNA for the CDR3 is TGTGCCATCTCTGGGGGACTTAACAATCAGCCCCAGCATTTT.

The chain carries TRBV6-2 or TRBV6-3 and TRBJ1-2; no clear D. The V gene's germline CDR1 is MNHEY and CDR2 SVGEGT. This CDR3 is 12 amino acids long. Trimming shortened V by 2 bases and J by 6 bases, and 7 bases separated the two germline ends. DNA for the CDR3: TGTGCCAGCAGTTACCCCCAGGATGGCTACACCTTC. This codes for CASSYPQDGYTF.

This clonotype was seen just once. The CDR3 here is CASSPGGSAGANVLTF. For the CDR3, the DNA is TGTGCCAGCAGCCCAGGGGGATCGGCTGGGGCCAACGTCCTGACTTTC. This chain joins TRBV4-2 and TRBJ2-6; 7 bases map to TRBD1. The CDR3 runs 16 residues. V trimming: 4 bases; J trimming: 2 bases; junction bases outside the gene matches: 5. Per the germline V gene, CDR1 is LGHNA and CDR2 is YNFKEQ.

Only a few counts were recorded for this clonotype. The rearrangement uses TRBV7-6 and TRBJ2-7; possible D gene TRBD1, 5 bases. The germline CDR1 and CDR2 sequences are SGHVS and FNYEAQ. Trimming shortened V by 1 base and J by 5 bases, and 12 bases separated the two germline ends. This CDR3 spans 14 amino acids. CDR3 bases: TGTGCCAGCAGCTTAGTCCCAGGGCTGGACGAGCAGTACTTC. Its translation: CASSLVPGLDEQYF.

The chain couples TRBV20-1 to TRBJ2-7; no reliable D call. Germline V gene data show CDR1 as DFQATT and CDR2 as SNEGSKA (reference sequence). Trimming left V 2 bases short and J 3 bases short, with 14 bases between. CDR3 length: 14 residues. The CDR3 protein is CSARSQQDFYEQYF. The CDR3 region has the DNA TGCAGTGCTAGAAGTCAGCAGGATTTCTACGAGCAGTACTTC.

This clonotype came up many times. The rearrangement uses TRBV7-2 and TRBJ2-3; possibly TRBD1 for D (6 bases). Germline V gives CDR1 SGHTA, CDR2 FQGNSA. The CDR3 has 17 residues. V was trimmed by 1 base and J by 0 bases, leaving 14 bases between them. The CDR3 protein is CASSLGGRGGSTDTQYF. The CDR3 DNA is TGTGCCAGCAGCTTAGGGGGGCGAGGGGGAAGCACAGATACGCAGTATTTT.

The gene calls are TRBV20-1 and TRBJ1-1, with 11 bases identical to TRBD1. The CDR3 totals 16 residues. Trimming at V came to 3 bases and at J to 0 bases, leaving 6 bases not matched to a gene. Looked up from germline, CDR1 is DFQATT and CDR2 is SNEGSKA (reference sequence). As DNA, the CDR3 is TGCAGTGCTAGCGGGACAGGGGGGTTCGTGAACACTGAAGCTTTCTTT. It is translated as CSASGTGGFVNTEAFF.

The J gene is TRBJ1-1, the V gene TRBV20-1; 12 bases are shared with TRBD1. Germline V lookup: CDR1 DFQATT, CDR2 SNEGSKA (reference sequence). CDR3 length: 15 residues. Trimming removed 0 bases from V and 7 bases from J; junction bases left unmatched: 6. The CDR3 region has the DNA TGCAGTGCTAGAGATTGGGGACAGGGGGCGGTTGAAGCTTTCTTT. Its translation: CSARDWGQGAVEAFF.

The rearrangement links TRBV7-2 to TRBJ2-1, with a weak D call TRBD2 (6 bases). The V gene's germline CDR1 is SGHTA and CDR2 FQGNSA. Trimming stripped 5 bases from V and 9 bases from J, with 23 bases between. The CDR3 has 16 amino acids. CDR3 sequence reads: CASSPTAISLEGEQFF. CDR3 coding DNA: TGTGCCAGCAGCCCGACCGCTATCAGCTTGGAGGGTGAGCAGTTCTTC.

The table lists this clonotype with a few counts. This sequence joins TRBV20-1 and TRBJ2-1; 11 nucleotides agree with TRBD2. In germline, CDR1 is DFQATT, CDR2 SNEGSKA (reference sequence). This CDR3 has 14 amino acids. With V trimmed by 3 bases and J by 9 bases, 7 bases remained unmatched. DNA for the CDR3: TGCAGTGCTAGGGCCGGGACTAGCGGACCTGAGCAGTTCTTC. Its translation is CSARAGTSGPEQFF.

The J gene is TRBJ1-2, the V gene TRBV7-9, with D unresolved. The V gene's germline CDR1 is SEHNR and CDR2 FQNEAQ (reference sequence). V lost 5 bases and J 4 bases, leaving 14 bases between the germline ends. The CDR3 loop spans 14 amino acids. This chain's CDR3 is CASSPGGSIYGYTF. In DNA, the CDR3 is TGTGCCAGCAGCCCGGGCGGGTCTATCTATGGCTACACCTTC.

The CDR3 sequence: CASSLVLTGDGYTF. The CDR3 nucleotides are TGTGCCAGCAGCTTAGTCCTTACAGGGGATGGCTACACCTTC. This rearrangement joins TRBV7-2 to TRBJ1-2; 7 positions match TRBD1. The V and J ends lost 1 base and 6 bases, in that order; junction bases with no gene match: 5. CDR3 length equals 14 residues. The V gene's germline CDR1 is SGHTA and CDR2 FQGNSA.

The chain links TRBV12-3 or TRBV12-4 to TRBJ1-5, with 9 bases lining up with TRBD1. V gave up 6 bases and J gave up 7 bases; unmatched junction bases: 13. This CDR3 region has 16 residues. The CDR3 DNA follows: TGTGCCAGCAGCTTACCGGGACAGGGTGCGAGACAGCCCCAGCATTTT. Protein: CASSLPGQGARQPQHF.

This sequence joins TRBV5-1 and TRBJ1-1; D may be TRBD1 (5 bases). The CDR3 contains 16 residues. V was cut by 0 bases and J by 3 bases, with 15 bases left in between. The germline gives CDR1 SGHRS, CDR2 YFSETQ. CDR3 residues: CASSLARAGSDTEAFF. CDR3 bases: TGCGCCAGCAGCTTGGCCCGTGCAGGGTCGGACACTGAAGCTTTCTTT.

CDR3 in amino acids: CASSTPIRSYNEQFF. The CDR3 nucleotides are TGTGCCAGTAGTACGCCCATTCGCTCCTACAATGAGCAGTTCTTC. The chain links TRBV19 to TRBJ2-1, with D unresolved. V was pared by 4 bases and J by 0 bases, with 10 bases between. Per germline, CDR1 LNHDA and CDR2 SQIVND (reference sequence). The CDR3 is 15 residues long.

The rearrangement uses TRBV4-3 and TRBJ2-5, with D uncertain. CDR1 LGHNA and CDR2 YSLEER come from the germline V gene. V shed 1 base and J shed 3 bases, with 15 bases lying between them. CDR3 length equals 16 residues. The CDR3 DNA reads TGCGCCAGCAGCCAAGTTACCACGGGTTCTAAAGAGACCCAGTACTTC. Translated: CASSQVTTGSKETQYF.

This clonotype has just a few counts. This rearrangement joins TRBV20-1 to TRBJ2-7; tentatively, D is TRBD1 (6 bases). Trimming removed 5 bases at V and 0 bases at J, with 8 bases between. Germline lookup yields CDR1 DFQATT and CDR2 SNEGSKA (reference sequence). The CDR3 spans 12 residues. The CDR3 spells CSARDISYEQYF. The CDR3 bases are TGCAGTGCTCGGGACATCTCCTACGAGCAGTACTTC.

The J gene is TRBJ1-4, the V gene TRBV6-1, with TRBD1 matching 9 bases. CDR1 is MNHNS, CDR2 SASEGT, per germline. The CDR3 spans 14 residues. V was clipped by 5 bases and J by 6 bases; unmatched bases: 4. DNA of the CDR3: TGTGCCAGCAGTTCAGACAGGGGGGATGAAAAACTGTTTTTT. Protein: CASSSDRGDEKLFF.

This clonotype was detected a few times. The rearrangement links TRBV11-2 to TRBJ2-1; a weak D match, TRBD1 (6 bases). This CDR3 spans 18 amino acids. Trimming pared 3 bases from V and 3 bases from J, leaving 21 bases between. Germline CDR1 is SGHAT and CDR2 is FQNNGV. In nucleotides, the CDR3 is TGTGCCAGCAGCTTTCGGACAGAGGCCCTCTATTTCTACAATGAGCAGTTCTTC. This gives the protein CASSFRTEALYFYNEQFF.

This clonotype was seen a handful of times. This sequence joins TRBV20-1 and TRBJ1-5, with D uncertain. Germline V gene sequence: CDR1 DFQATT, CDR2 SNEGSKA (reference sequence). The CDR3 length is 15 residues. V lost 0 bases to trimming and J lost 3 bases, with 12 bases between them. The CDR3 is CSARDPQETNQPQHF. In nucleotides, the CDR3 is TGCAGTGCTAGAGATCCGCAGGAGACCAATCAGCCCCAGCATTTT.

CDR3 sequence (DNA): TGTGCCAGCAGAGCCCCCGGGACAGGGGAGGAAAAACTGTTTTTT. Encoded protein: CASRAPGTGEEKLFF. The V gene is TRBV6-2 or TRBV6-3, the J gene TRBJ1-4; 10 positions agree with TRBD1. The CDR3 consists of 15 residues. Trimming removed 6 bases from V and 8 bases from J; junction bases left unmatched: 9. Germline CDR1 MNHEY, CDR2 SVGEGT.

Ten or more counts support this clonotype. The chain links TRBV7-2 to TRBJ2-4; 15 bases align to TRBD2. Germline CDR1 is SGHTA and CDR2 is FQGNSA. CDR3 length: 20 amino acids. V shed 1 base and J 0 bases; nucleotides not matched to a gene: 7. The CDR3 nucleotides read TGTGCCAGCAGCTTAGGAGGACTAGCGGGGGGGAATAAAGCCAAAAACATTCAGTACTTC. It encodes CASSLGGLAGGNKAKNIQYF.

The V and J genes are TRBV10-2 and TRBJ2-1; TRBD2 matches 8 bases. Trimming removed 4 bases from V and 2 bases from J; junction bases left unmatched: 1. The length of the CDR3 is 14 residues. Per germline, CDR1 WSHSY and CDR2 SAAADI. CDR3 in DNA: TGCGCCAGCAGTGGCGGGGGGCCCTACAATGAGCAGTTCTTC. Protein: CASSGGGPYNEQFF.

The chain joins TRBV19 to TRBJ1-6, with unresolved D. The CDR3 length is 13 residues. Trimming cost V 6 bases and J 7 bases, with 10 bases left between them. Germline assignment: CDR1 LNHDA and CDR2 SQIVND (reference sequence). For the CDR3, the DNA is TGTGCCAGTAGGCCAGTGGGAAATTCACCCCTCCACTTT. Protein sequence: CASRPVGNSPLHF. The entire variable domain, with the rest obtained from reference TRBV19 and TRBJ1-6, is as follows: DGGITQSPKYLFRKEGQNVTLSCEQNLNHDAMYWYRQDPGQGLRLIYYSQIVNDFQKGDIAEGYSVSREKKESFPLTVTSAQKNPTAFYLCASRPVGNSPLHFGNGTRLTVT.

This clonotype was observed a few times. CDR3: CASSLSGGKAFF. CDR3 coding DNA: TGTGCCAGCAGTTTAAGTGGGGGTAAAGCTTTCTTT. The rearrangement joins TRBV12-3 or TRBV12-4 to TRBJ1-1, with D possibly TRBD1 on 5 matching bases. The CDR3 totals 12 residues. Between the trimmed V and J ends, which lost 2 bases and 9 bases, there was a span of 10 bases.

This clonotype was counted only a few times. The rearrangement links TRBV6-2 or TRBV6-3 to TRBJ2-7; maybe TRBD2 (7 bases). The CDR3 consists of 13 residues. V lost 6 bases and J lost 5, with 14 bases in between. The V gene's germline CDR1 is MNHEY and CDR2 SVGEGT. In DNA, the CDR3 is TGTGCCAGCAGAAACCCCGGGGGGCACGAGCAGTACTTC. Residues: CASRNPGGHEQYF.

The chain links TRBV7-8 to TRBJ1-4, with 8 positions matching TRBD1. Germline CDR1 is SGHVS and CDR2 is FQNEAQ. CDR3 length: 14 residues. V shed 5 bases and J 7 bases; nucleotides not matched to a gene: 6. The CDR3 loop is CASSPWTGIEKLFF. The DNA for the CDR3 is TGTGCCAGCAGCCCCTGGACAGGGATTGAAAAACTGTTTTTT.

This clonotype was counted between two and nine times. CDR3 DNA sequence: TGTGCCAGCAGCGCATCCACCGGGACAGGGTTTGGAGTGACATACACCTTC. Its translation is CASSASTGTGFGVTYTF. The chain uses TRBV7-8 and TRBJ1-2, with 9 bases that match TRBD1. From germline, CDR1 is SGHVS and CDR2 FQNEAQ. J was trimmed by 11 bases and V by 5 bases; bases with no gene match: 21. This CDR3 has 17 amino acids.

This clonotype has a count of ten or more. The chain uses TRBV7-6 and TRBJ2-1, with 10 bases matching TRBD2. The CDR3 sequence is 18 residues long. Trimming removed 5 bases from V and 5 bases from J; junction bases left unmatched: 15. Germline V gene data show CDR1 as SGHVS and CDR2 as FNYEAQ. CDR3 sequence (DNA): TGTGCCAGCAGCCCGTTTAGAGCGGGGGGGCTTGAACACAATGAGCAGTTCTTC. It codes for CASSPFRAGGLEHNEQFF.

The chain uses TRBV6-1 and TRBJ2-7, with D perhaps TRBD1 (6 bases). The V and J ends lost 0 bases and 3 bases respectively, with 18 bases between them. Germline CDR1 and CDR2: MNHNS and SASEGT. This CDR3 contains 17 residues. The CDR3 DNA reads as TGTGCCAGCAGTGAAGCAGGAATCGACAGGAGAAACTACGAGCAGTACTTC. As protein: CASSEAGIDRRNYEQYF.